This TCR beta chain was found in a study of OX40 agonist ivuxolimab in advanced cancers. The CDR3 spans 15 residues. V lost 7 bases to trimming and J lost 13 bases; unmatched junction nucleotides: 17. Germline CDR1 MNHEY, CDR2 SVGAGI. This table comes from immunoSEQ multiplex PCR, and its TCRdb copy is limited to in-frame clones, with some not included. The sample includes 45,000 to 60,000 clones, about nine tenths seen only once; the top ten take about 5.4%. This clone was recorded only once. The gene calls are TRBV6-5 and TRBJ2-1, with TRBD2 identical over 9 bases. Sample: CD4+ or CD8+ T cells sorted from blood, taken in a trial of the OX40 agonist ivuxolimab. This receptor was taken from an adult with an advanced solid tumor such as melanoma, head and neck, liver or kidney cancer. The CDR3 DNA reads as TGTGCCAGCACAATCTCGGCGGGAGGGTCGGAGGGTCAGTTCTTC. Protein sequence: CASTISAGGSEGQFF.